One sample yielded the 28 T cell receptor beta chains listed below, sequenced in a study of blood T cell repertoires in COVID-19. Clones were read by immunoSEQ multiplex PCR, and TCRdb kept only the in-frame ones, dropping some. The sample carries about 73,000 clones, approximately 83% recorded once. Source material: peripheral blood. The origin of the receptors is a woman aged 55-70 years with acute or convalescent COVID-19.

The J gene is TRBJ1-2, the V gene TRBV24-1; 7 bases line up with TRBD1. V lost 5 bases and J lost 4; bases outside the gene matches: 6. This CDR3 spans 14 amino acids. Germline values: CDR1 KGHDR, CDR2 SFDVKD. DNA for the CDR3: TGTGCCACCAGTGCTAGACAGGGAAGCTATGGCTACACCTTC. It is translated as CATSARQGSYGYTF.

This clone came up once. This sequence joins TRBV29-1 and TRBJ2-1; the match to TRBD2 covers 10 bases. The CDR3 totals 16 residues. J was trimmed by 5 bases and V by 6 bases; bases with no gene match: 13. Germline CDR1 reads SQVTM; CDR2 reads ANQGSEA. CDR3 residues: CSVAPRGGLANNEQFF. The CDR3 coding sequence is TGCAGCGTCGCCCCGAGGGGGGGACTAGCGAACAATGAGCAGTTCTTC.

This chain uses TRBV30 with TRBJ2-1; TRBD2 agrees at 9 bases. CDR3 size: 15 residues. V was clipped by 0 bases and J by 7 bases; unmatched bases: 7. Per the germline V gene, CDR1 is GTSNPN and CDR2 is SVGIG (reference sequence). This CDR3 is CAWSVGLAGTNEQFF. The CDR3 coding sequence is TGTGCCTGGAGTGTGGGTCTAGCGGGAACTAATGAGCAGTTCTTC.

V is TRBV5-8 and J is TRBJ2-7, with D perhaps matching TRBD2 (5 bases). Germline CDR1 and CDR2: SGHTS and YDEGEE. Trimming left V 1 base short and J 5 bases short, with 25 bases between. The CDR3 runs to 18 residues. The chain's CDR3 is CASSLYEGPTTPRNEQYF. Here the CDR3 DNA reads TGTGCCAGCAGCTTGTACGAGGGTCCAACAACCCCACGGAACGAGCAGTACTTC.

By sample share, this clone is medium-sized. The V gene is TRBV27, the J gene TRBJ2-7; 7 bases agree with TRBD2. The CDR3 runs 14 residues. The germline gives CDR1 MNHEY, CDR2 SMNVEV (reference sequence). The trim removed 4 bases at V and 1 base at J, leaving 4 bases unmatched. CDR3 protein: CASSSLAVSYEQYF. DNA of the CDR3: TGTGCCAGCAGTTCTCTAGCGGTTTCCTACGAGCAGTACTTC.

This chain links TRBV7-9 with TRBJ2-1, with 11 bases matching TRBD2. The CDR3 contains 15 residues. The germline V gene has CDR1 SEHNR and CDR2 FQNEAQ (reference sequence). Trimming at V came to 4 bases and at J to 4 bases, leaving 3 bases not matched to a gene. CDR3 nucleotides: TGTGCCAGCAGCTCCGGGACTAGCGGTTACAATGAGCAGTTCTTC. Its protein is CASSSGTSGYNEQFF.

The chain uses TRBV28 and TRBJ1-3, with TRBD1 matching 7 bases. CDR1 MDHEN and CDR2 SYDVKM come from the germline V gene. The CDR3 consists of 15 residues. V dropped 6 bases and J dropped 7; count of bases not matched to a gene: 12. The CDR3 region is CASSLTGARSNTIYF. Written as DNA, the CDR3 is TGTGCCAGCAGCCTAACAGGGGCCCGAAGCAACACCATATATTTT.

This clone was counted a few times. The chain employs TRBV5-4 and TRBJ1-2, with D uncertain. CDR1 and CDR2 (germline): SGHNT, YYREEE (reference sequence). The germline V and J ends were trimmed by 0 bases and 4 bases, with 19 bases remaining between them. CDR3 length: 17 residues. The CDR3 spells CASSLEISRVGGYGYTF. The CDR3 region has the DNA TGTGCCAGCAGCTTGGAAATATCGAGGGTCGGTGGCTATGGCTACACCTTC.

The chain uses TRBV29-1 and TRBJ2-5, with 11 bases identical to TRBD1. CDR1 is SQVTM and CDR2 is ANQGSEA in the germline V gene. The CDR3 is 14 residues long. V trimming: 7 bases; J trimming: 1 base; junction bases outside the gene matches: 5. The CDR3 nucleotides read TGCAGCGGGAAGGACAGGGGGCCCCAAGAGACCCAGTACTTC. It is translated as CSGKDRGPQETQYF.

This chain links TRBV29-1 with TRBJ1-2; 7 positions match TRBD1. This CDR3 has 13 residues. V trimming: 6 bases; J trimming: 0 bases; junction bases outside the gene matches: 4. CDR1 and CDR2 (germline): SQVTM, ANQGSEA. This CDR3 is CSVRTGPNYGYTF. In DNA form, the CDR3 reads TGCAGCGTCCGGACAGGTCCTAACTATGGCTACACCTTC.

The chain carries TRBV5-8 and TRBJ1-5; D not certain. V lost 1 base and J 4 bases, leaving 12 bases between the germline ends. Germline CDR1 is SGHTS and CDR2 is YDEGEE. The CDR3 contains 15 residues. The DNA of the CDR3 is TGTGCCAGCAGCTTGTATTTTTCGGGGAATCAGCCCCAGCATTTT. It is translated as CASSLYFSGNQPQHF.

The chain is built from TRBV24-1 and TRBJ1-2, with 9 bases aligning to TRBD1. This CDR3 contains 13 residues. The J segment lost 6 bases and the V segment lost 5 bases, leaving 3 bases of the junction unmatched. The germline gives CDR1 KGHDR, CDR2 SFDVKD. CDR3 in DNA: TGTGCCACCAGTGTGACAGGGGGGAATGGCTACACCTTC. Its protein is CATSVTGGNGYTF.

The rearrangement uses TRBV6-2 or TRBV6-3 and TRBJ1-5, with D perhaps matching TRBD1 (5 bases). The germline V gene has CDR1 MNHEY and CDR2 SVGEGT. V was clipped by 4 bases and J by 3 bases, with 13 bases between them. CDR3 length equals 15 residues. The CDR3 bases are TGTGCCAGCAGTTTCCAGGGACTGGACAATCAGCCCCAGCATTTT. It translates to CASSFQGLDNQPQHF.

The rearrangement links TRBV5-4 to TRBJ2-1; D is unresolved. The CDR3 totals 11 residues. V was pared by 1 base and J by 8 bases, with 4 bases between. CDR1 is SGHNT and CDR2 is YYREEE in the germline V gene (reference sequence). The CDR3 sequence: CASSLIDEQFF. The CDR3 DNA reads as TGTGCCAGCAGCTTGATCGATGAGCAGTTCTTC.

The CDR3 spells CASSRQGSNQPQHF. The CDR3 nucleotides read TGTGCCAGCAGCCGACAGGGAAGCAATCAGCCCCAGCATTTT. V and J are TRBV3-1 (or the pseudogene TRBV3-2) and TRBJ1-5; 7 nucleotides align to TRBD1. Germline lookup yields CDR1 LGHDT and CDR2 YNNKEL (reference sequence). J was trimmed by 1 base and V by 4 bases; bases with no gene match: 1. This CDR3 has 14 amino acids.

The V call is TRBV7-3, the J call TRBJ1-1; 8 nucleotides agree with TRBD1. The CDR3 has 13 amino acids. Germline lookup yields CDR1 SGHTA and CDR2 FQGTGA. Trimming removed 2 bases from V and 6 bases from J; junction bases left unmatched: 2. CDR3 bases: TGTGCCAGCAGCTTACTACAGGGGGCTGAAGCTTTCTTT. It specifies CASSLLQGAEAFF.

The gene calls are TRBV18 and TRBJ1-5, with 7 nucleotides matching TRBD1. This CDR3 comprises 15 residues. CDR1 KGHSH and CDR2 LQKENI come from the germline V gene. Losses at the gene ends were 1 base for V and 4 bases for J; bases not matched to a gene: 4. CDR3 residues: CASSPLEGANQPQHF. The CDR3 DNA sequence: TGTGCCAGCTCACCACTTGAGGGGGCGAATCAGCCCCAGCATTTT.

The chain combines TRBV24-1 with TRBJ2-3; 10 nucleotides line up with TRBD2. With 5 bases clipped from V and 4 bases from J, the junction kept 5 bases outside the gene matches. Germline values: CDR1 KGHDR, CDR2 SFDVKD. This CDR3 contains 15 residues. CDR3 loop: CATSVPSGRADTQYF. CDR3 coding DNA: TGTGCCACCAGTGTACCCAGCGGGAGGGCAGATACGCAGTATTTT.

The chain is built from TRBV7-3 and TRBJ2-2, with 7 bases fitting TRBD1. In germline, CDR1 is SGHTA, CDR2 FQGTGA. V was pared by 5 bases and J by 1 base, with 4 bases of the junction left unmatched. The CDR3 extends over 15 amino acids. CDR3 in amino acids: CASSRDSLNTGELFF. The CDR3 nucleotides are TGTGCCAGCAGCCGGGACAGCCTGAACACCGGGGAGCTGTTTTTT.

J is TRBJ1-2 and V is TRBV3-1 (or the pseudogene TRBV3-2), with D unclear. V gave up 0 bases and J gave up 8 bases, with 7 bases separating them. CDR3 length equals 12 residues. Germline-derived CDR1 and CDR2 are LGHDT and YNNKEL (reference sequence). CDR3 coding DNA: TGTGCCAGCAGCCAAGATATTAGCGGCTACACCTTC. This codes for CASSQDISGYTF.

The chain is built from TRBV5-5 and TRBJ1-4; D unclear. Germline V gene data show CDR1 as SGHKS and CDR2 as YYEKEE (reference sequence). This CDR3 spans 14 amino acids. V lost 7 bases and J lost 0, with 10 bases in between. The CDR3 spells CASSYRATNEKLFF. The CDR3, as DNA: TGTGCCAGCTCCTACAGAGCAACTAATGAAAAACTGTTTTTT. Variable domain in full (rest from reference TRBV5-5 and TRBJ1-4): DAGVTQSPTHLIKTRGQQVTLRCSPISGHKSVSWYQQVLGQGPQFIFQYYEKEERGRGNFPDRFSARQFPNYSSELNVNALLLGDSALYLCASSYRATNEKLFFGSGTQLSVL.

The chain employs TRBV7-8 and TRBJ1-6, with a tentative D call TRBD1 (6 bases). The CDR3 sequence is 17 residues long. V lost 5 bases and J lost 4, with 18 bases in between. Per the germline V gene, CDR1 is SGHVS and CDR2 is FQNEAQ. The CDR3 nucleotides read TGTGCCAGCAGCCCGCGACGACAGGCCAGTTATAATTCACCCCTCCACTTT. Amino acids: CASSPRRQASYNSPLHF. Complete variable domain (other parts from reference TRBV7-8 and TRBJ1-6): GAGVSQSPRYKVAKRGQDVALRCDPISGHVSLFWYQQALGQGPEFLTYFQNEAQLDKSGLPSDRFFAERPEGSVSTLKIQRTQQEDSAVYLCASSPRRQASYNSPLHFGNGTRLTVT.

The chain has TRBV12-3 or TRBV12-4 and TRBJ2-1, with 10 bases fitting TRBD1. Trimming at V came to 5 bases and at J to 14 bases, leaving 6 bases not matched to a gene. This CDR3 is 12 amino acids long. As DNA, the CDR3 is TGTGCCAGCAGTGGGACAGGGGAACCAAAGTTCTTC. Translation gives CASSGTGEPKFF.

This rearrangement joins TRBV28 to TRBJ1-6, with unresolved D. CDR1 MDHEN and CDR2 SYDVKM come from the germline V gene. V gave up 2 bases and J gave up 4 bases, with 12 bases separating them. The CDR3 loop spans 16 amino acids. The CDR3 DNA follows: TGTGCCAGCAGTTTAGGTAGGCGGAGATATAATTCACCCCTCCACTTT. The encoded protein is CASSLGRRRYNSPLHF.

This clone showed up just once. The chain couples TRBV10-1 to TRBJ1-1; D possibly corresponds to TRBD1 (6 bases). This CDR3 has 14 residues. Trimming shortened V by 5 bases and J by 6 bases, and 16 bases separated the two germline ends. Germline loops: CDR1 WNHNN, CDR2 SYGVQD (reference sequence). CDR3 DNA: TGCGCCAGCAGTCCAAGTACAGGGACCGCTGAAGCTTTCTTT. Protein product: CASSPSTGTAEAFF.

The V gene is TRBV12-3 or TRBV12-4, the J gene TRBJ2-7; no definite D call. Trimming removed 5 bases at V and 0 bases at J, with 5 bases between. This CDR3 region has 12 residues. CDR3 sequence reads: CASSRSSYEQYF. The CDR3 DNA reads TGTGCCAGCAGTCGGAGCTCCTACGAGCAGTACTTC.

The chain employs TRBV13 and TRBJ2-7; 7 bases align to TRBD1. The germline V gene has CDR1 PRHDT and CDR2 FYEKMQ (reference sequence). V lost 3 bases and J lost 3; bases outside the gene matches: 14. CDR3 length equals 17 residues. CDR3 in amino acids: CASSLLSSGTDSYEQYF. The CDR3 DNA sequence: TGTGCCAGCAGCTTGTTATCTTCCGGGACAGACAGCTACGAGCAGTACTTC.

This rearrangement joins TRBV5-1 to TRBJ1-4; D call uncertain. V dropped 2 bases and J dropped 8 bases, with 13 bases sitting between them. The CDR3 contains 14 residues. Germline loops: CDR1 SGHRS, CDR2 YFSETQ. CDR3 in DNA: TGCGCCAGCAGCTTTGGCAGCCCGGAGGAAAAACTGTTTTTT. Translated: CASSFGSPEEKLFF.